In its sample, the clone carrying this T cell receptor beta chain was seen a few times. Original processing notes: Nucleated cell counts were estimated from reference gene primer amplification. Generated by immunoSEQ multiplex PCR, the TCRdb table keeps only in-frame clones and is missing some. V, J and clone size derive from that table, while D and trimming were established from the DNA sequence. The sample carries 65,000 to 85,000 clones, 75% to 90% recorded once. The data were obtained in a study of blood T cell repertoires in COVID-19. Background on the study: PBMCs, B-cell-depleted T cells, or T cells were the source of the cDNA or gDNA that made up the material.

Specimen: peripheral blood. The receptor's source is a man over 45 with acute or convalescent COVID-19.

The CDR3: CASSERGSSYGYTF. The CDR3 coding sequence is TGTGCCAGCAGTGAAAGGGGTAGCTCCTATGGCTACACCTTC. This rearrangement joins TRBV6-1 to TRBJ1-2; perhaps TRBD1 as D (5 bases). V was cut by 2 bases and J by 4 bases, with 11 bases left in between. From germline, CDR1 is MNHNS and CDR2 SASEGT. The length of the CDR3 is 14 residues.